This entry features one T cell receptor (beta chain) sequence. Sequenced by immunoSEQ multiplex PCR; TCRdb stores in-frame clones only, minus some. The sample lists around 150,000 clones; about 79% were seen once. The record originates from a study of blood T cell repertoires in COVID-19. V lost 6 bases to trimming and J lost 6 bases, with 13 bases between them. The CDR3 is made up of 13 amino acids. The germline gives CDR1 KGHDR, CDR2 SFDVKD. The V gene is TRBV24-1, the J gene TRBJ1-2; unclear D gene. The receptor was derived from a woman of 80 years or more with active or convalescent COVID-19. Sequences were obtained from peripheral blood. CDR3 amino acids: CATSSRRKDGYTF. CDR3 bases: TGTGCCACCAGTAGTCGGCGGAAGGATGGCTACACCTTC.